This TCR beta chain was documented in a study of blood T cell repertoires in COVID-19. Authors' methods: Estimated nucleated cell counts came from reference gene primer amplification. Sequenced by immunoSEQ multiplex PCR; TCRdb stores in-frame clones only, minus some. V and J calls and clone size come straight from that table; D and trimming were deduced from the DNA. The sample has roughly 91,000 clones; approximately 79% are singletons. Sequenced material: peripheral blood. This TCR was recovered from a man aged 65-85 years with acute or convalescent COVID-19.

The chain's CDR3 is CASKARASTDTQYF. For the CDR3, the DNA is TGTGCCAGCAAGGCGAGGGCTAGCACAGATACGCAGTATTTT. The chain combines TRBV6-5 with TRBJ2-3; a possible D gene is TRBD2 (5 bases). The CDR3 sequence is 14 residues long. Germline V CDR1 and CDR2: MNHEY, SVGAGI. Trimming pared 7 bases from V and 0 bases from J, leaving 11 bases between.